The next 28 T cell receptor beta chains were all read from a single sample in a study of blood T cell repertoires in COVID-19. The table came from immunoSEQ multiplex PCR; TCRdb's copy has only in-frame clones and leaves some out. The profile shows fewer than 150,000 clones, 88% of them singletons. The sample comprised peripheral blood. Receptor source: a man in his fifties with active or convalescent COVID-19.

The chain links TRBV14 to TRBJ2-5; D gene uncertain. CDR1 is SGHDN and CDR2 is FVKESK in the germline V gene. The CDR3 runs to 12 residues. Trimming stripped 3 bases from V and 4 bases from J, with 6 bases between. The CDR3 bases are TGTGCCAGCAGCCAGGGCCTAGAGACCCAGTACTTC. This translates into CASSQGLETQYF.

V gene TRBV27 combines with J gene TRBJ1-4, with TRBD1 matching over 10 bases. V lost 5 bases and J lost 9; bases outside the gene matches: 9. Germline V gene data show CDR1 as MNHEY and CDR2 as SMNVEV (reference sequence). This CDR3 has 15 amino acids. The DNA for the CDR3 is TGTGCCAGCAGTACCTCCCCGGGACAGGGGAAAAAACTGTTTTTT. It codes for CASSTSPGQGKKLFF.

This clone was recorded only once. The chain is built from TRBV28 and TRBJ2-5; 7 bases match TRBD2. Looked up from germline, CDR1 is MDHEN and CDR2 is SYDVKM. The CDR3 spans 15 residues. The J segment lost 2 bases and the V segment lost 8 bases, leaving 11 bases of the junction unmatched. CDR3 sequence (DNA): TGTGCCAGCTCGTGGGCGGGGGAGGGTCAAGAGACCCAGTACTTC. Its translation is CASSWAGEGQETQYF.

The chain combines TRBV30 with TRBJ1-4; TRBD1 is a possible D gene (6 bases). From germline, CDR1 is GTSNPN and CDR2 SVGIG (reference sequence). The CDR3 sequence is 15 residues long. Trimming left V 2 bases short and J 1 base short, with 11 bases between. CDR3 sequence reads: CAWSPLRGTNEKLFF. CDR3 DNA sequence: TGTGCCTGGAGTCCCCTCAGGGGAACTAATGAAAAACTGTTTTTT. Full variable domain (missing parts from reference TRBV30 and TRBJ1-4): SQTIHQWPATLVQPVGSPLSLECTVEGTSNPNLYWYRQAAGRGLQLLFYSVGIGQISSEVPQNLSASRPQDRQFILSSKKLLLSDSGFYLCAWSPLRGTNEKLFFGSGTQLSVL.

There are a few counts of this clone. The chain links TRBV15 to TRBJ2-1; 7 bases fit TRBD1. CDR1 is LNHNV and CDR2 is YYDKDF in the germline V gene (reference sequence). The J segment lost 2 bases and the V segment lost 5 bases, leaving 6 bases of the junction unmatched. The CDR3 is made up of 15 amino acids. For the CDR3, the DNA is TGTGCCACCAGCCATTCTACAGGGGCCTACAATGAGCAGTTCTTC. Protein product: CATSHSTGAYNEQFF.

This chain connects TRBV4-2 to TRBJ2-1; TRBD2 is a possible D gene (6 bases). Looked up from germline, CDR1 is LGHNA and CDR2 is YNFKEQ. The CDR3 spans 14 residues. V lost 1 base and J lost 8, with 12 bases in between. CDR3 protein: CASSQGGIGDEQFF. In nucleotides, the CDR3 is TGTGCCAGCAGCCAAGGCGGGATCGGGGATGAGCAGTTCTTC.

This chain links TRBV29-1 with TRBJ2-1, with 9 nucleotides matching TRBD2. Germline trimming cut 6 bases from V and 0 bases from J; bases unmatched to any gene: 12. The germline V gene encodes CDR1 SQVTM and CDR2 ANQGSEA. The CDR3 consists of 17 residues. This CDR3 is CSVEGLAKVSSYNEQFF. The CDR3 DNA is TGCAGCGTGGAGGGACTAGCAAAGGTGAGCTCCTACAATGAGCAGTTCTTC.

The chain carries TRBV27 and TRBJ1-1; no firm D call. The CDR3 has 15 amino acids. Looked up from germline, CDR1 is MNHEY and CDR2 is SMNVEV (reference sequence). V dropped 3 bases and J dropped 0 bases, with 11 bases sitting between them. The chain's CDR3 is CASSLSPGMNTEAFF. CDR3 DNA: TGTGCCAGCAGTTTGTCACCCGGGATGAACACTGAAGCTTTCTTT.

The CDR3: CASSSGQGETNTGELFF. The CDR3 region has the DNA TGTGCCAGCAGCTCCGGACAGGGCGAAACTAACACCGGGGAGCTGTTTTTT. The rearrangement joins TRBV11-2 to TRBJ2-2, with TRBD1 identical over 8 bases. The CDR3 runs 17 residues. CDR1 SGHAT and CDR2 FQNNGV come from the germline V gene. V was pared by 4 bases and J by 2 bases, with 9 bases of the junction left unmatched. The full variable domain, its missing parts supplied by reference TRBV11-2 and TRBJ2-2, is EAGVAQSPRYKIIEKRQSVAFWCNPISGHATLYWYQQILGQGPKLLIQFQNNGVVDDSQLPKDRFSAERLKGVDSTLKIQPAKLEDSAVYLCASSSGQGETNTGELFFGEGSRLTVL.

As regards this clone: This sample includes further DNA sequences coding for the same CDR3. J is TRBJ1-4 and V is TRBV4-1; the match to TRBD1 covers 10 bases. The CDR3 spans 16 residues. J lost 0 bases, V lost 4 bases, and 2 bases had no gene match. CDR1 and CDR2 (germline): MGHRA, YSYEKL. Here the CDR3 DNA reads TGCGCCAGCAGCCCCGGACAGGGGGCAACTAATGAAAAACTGTTTTTT. This translates into CASSPGQGATNEKLFF.

Comments on this clone: A junction boundary mismatches the germline segment, possibly from a read error. The chain links TRBV7-7 to TRBJ2-1; TRBD2 aligns across 11 bases. CDR3 size: 17 residues. The germline gives CDR1 SSHAT, CDR2 FNYEAQ (reference sequence). The DNA for the CDR3 is TGTGCTAGCAGCCCCTCTACCGGGACTAGCGGATACAATGAGCAGTTCTTC. It encodes CASSPSTGTSGYNEQFF.

The chain employs TRBV3-1 (or the pseudogene TRBV3-2) and TRBJ2-3, with D unresolved. The ends were cut back, 0 bases at V and 3 bases at J, with 7 bases in the middle. Per germline, CDR1 LGHDT and CDR2 YNNKEL (reference sequence). The CDR3 contains 14 residues. The CDR3 sequence is CASSQDIVTDTQYF. The CDR3 nucleotides read TGTGCCAGCAGCCAAGATATTGTAACAGATACGCAGTATTTT.

This chain connects TRBV19 to TRBJ2-1; TRBD2 matches at 12 bases. The V gene's germline CDR1 is LNHDA and CDR2 SQIVND (reference sequence). The CDR3 extends over 15 amino acids. Trimming took 6 bases from V and 5 from J; bases not matched to a gene: 5. The CDR3 nucleotides are TGTGCCAGTAGCACCGGACTAGCGGGGAACAATGAGCAGTTCTTC. It yields the protein CASSTGLAGNNEQFF.

This clone has a single count. The chain recombines TRBV5-4 with TRBJ2-3, with 7 bases identical to TRBD2. This CDR3 spans 15 amino acids. The germline CDR1 and CDR2 sequences are SGHNT and YYREEE (reference sequence). Trimming at V came to 5 bases and at J to 2 bases, leaving 8 bases not matched to a gene. CDR3 sequence (DNA): TGTGCCAGCAGTCCCACTAGCGCCACCACAGATACGCAGTATTTT. It yields the protein CASSPTSATTDTQYF.

The chain joins TRBV27 to TRBJ2-7, with TRBD2 matching over 12 bases. The V segment lost 5 bases and the J segment 2 bases; nucleotides outside the gene matches: 4. Looked up from germline, CDR1 is MNHEY and CDR2 is SMNVEV (reference sequence). The CDR3 is 15 amino acids. CDR3 nucleotides: TGTGCCAGCAGTGCCCTAGCGGGAGGGACCTACGAGCAGTACTTC. Its translation is CASSALAGGTYEQYF.

This chain links TRBV15 with TRBJ1-5, with D maybe TRBD1 (5 bases). V lost 0 bases, J lost 3 bases, and 15 bases lay in between. Germline V gene sequence: CDR1 LNHNV, CDR2 YYDKDF (reference sequence). This CDR3 has 17 residues. This CDR3 is CATSRDRDFSANQPQHF. The CDR3 coding sequence is TGTGCCACCAGCAGAGATAGGGACTTCAGTGCCAATCAGCCCCAGCATTTT. Combining the CDR3 with reference TRBV15 and TRBJ1-5 gives the whole variable domain DAMVIQNPRYQVTQFGKPVTLSCSQTLNHNVMYWYQQKSSQAPKLLFHYYDKDFNNEADTPDNFQSRRPNTSFCFLDIRSPGLGDTAMYLCATSRDRDFSANQPQHFGDGTRLSIL.

The V call is TRBV6-6, the J call TRBJ2-7; D is unresolved. Trimming removed 4 bases from V and 3 bases from J, with 7 bases in between. The CDR3 has 12 amino acids. Germline V gene lookup returns CDR1 MNHNY and CDR2 SVGAGI (reference sequence). The CDR3 DNA reads as TGTGCCAGCAGTTCCCCGGTCTACGAGCAGTACTTC. This gives the protein CASSSPVYEQYF.

The rearrangement links TRBV5-1 to TRBJ1-5; TRBD1 might be the D (6 bases). This CDR3 is 17 amino acids long. V lost 4 bases to trimming and J lost 1 base, with 18 bases between them. The V gene's germline CDR1 is SGHRS and CDR2 YFSETQ. This CDR3 is CASSPGEGVLSNQPQHF. The CDR3 bases are TGCGCCAGCAGCCCCGGGGAGGGGGTCTTGAGCAATCAGCCCCAGCATTTT.

Note on this clone: The sample carries other DNA sequences with the same CDR3. This rearrangement joins TRBV5-4 to TRBJ1-3, with D unresolved. V gave up 0 bases and J gave up 4 bases, with 5 bases separating them. The CDR3 covers 13 residues. Germline CDR1 reads SGHNT; CDR2 reads YYREEE (reference sequence). For the CDR3, the DNA is TGTGCCAGCAGCTTGGCCGGGGGAAACACCATATATTTT. Its translation: CASSLAGGNTIYF.

This clone has more than one count but fewer than ten. This sequence joins TRBV7-3 and TRBJ2-1; TRBD2 matches at 7 bases. Germline V gene sequence: CDR1 SGHTA, CDR2 FQGTGA. J gave up 3 bases and V 2 bases, and 4 bases lay outside the gene matches. The CDR3 covers 15 residues. CDR3 nucleotide sequence: TGTGCCAGCAGCTTAGATTCGGGGGGCTACAATGAGCAGTTCTTC. It encodes CASSLDSGGYNEQFF.

V gene TRBV5-1 combines with J gene TRBJ1-1; a possible D gene is TRBD1 (5 bases). The V end lost 1 base, the J end lost 0 bases, and 10 bases lay between the germline ends. CDR1 and CDR2 (germline): SGHRS, YFSETQ. This CDR3 has 15 residues. CDR3 DNA: TGCGCCAGCAGCTTGAGGGGCTCCATGAACACTGAAGCTTTCTTT. Residues: CASSLRGSMNTEAFF.

J is TRBJ1-1 and V is TRBV19; possible D gene TRBD1, 5 bases. The germline V and J ends were trimmed by 5 bases and 0 bases, with 22 bases remaining between them. Germline loops: CDR1 LNHDA, CDR2 SQIVND (reference sequence). The CDR3 is 18 amino acids. As DNA, the CDR3 is TGTGCCAGTAGTCCCAAACAGGATTGGGTATACCTGAACACTGAAGCTTTCTTT. Protein: CASSPKQDWVYLNTEAFF.

V and J are TRBV29-1 and TRBJ2-2, with 9 bases matching TRBD1. V was clipped by 6 bases and J by 1 base; unmatched bases: 9. Germline V gene lookup returns CDR1 SQVTM and CDR2 ANQGSEA. The CDR3 totals 16 residues. The DNA of the CDR3 is TGCAGCGTGCCTAAACCGGGACAGGGGAACACCGGGGAGCTGTTTTTT. This codes for CSVPKPGQGNTGELFF.

J is TRBJ2-2 and V is TRBV5-1, with 10 bases aligning to TRBD2. The CDR3 totals 16 residues. V lost 0 bases, J lost 2 bases, and 1 base stayed unmatched. Germline assignment: CDR1 SGHRS and CDR2 YFSETQ. CDR3 region: CASSLASGSNTGELFF. The CDR3 bases are TGCGCCAGCAGCTTGGCTAGCGGGAGTAACACCGGGGAGCTGTTTTTT. Full variable domain (missing parts from reference TRBV5-1 and TRBJ2-2): KAGVTQTPRYLIKTRGQQVTLSCSPISGHRSVSWYQQTPGQGLQFLFEYFSETQRNKGNFPGRFSGRQFSNSRSEMNVSTLELGDSALYLCASSLASGSNTGELFFGEGSRLTVL.

The V gene is TRBV11-2, the J gene TRBJ2-2, with 12 bases identical to TRBD2. The CDR3 extends over 18 amino acids. Germline lookup yields CDR1 SGHAT and CDR2 FQNNGV. V lost 5 bases to trimming and J lost 9 bases; unmatched junction nucleotides: 16. CDR3 sequence: CASSAGLAGLLLYRELFF. The CDR3 DNA reads as TGTGCCAGCAGCGCCGGACTAGCGGGACTGTTACTTTACCGGGAGCTGTTTTTT.

The CDR3 region is CASSNRERGEQFF. CDR3 nucleotides: TGTGCCAGCAGCAACAGGGAACGAGGTGAGCAGTTCTTC. V and J are TRBV7-2 and TRBJ2-1, with D maybe TRBD1 (6 bases). Germline-derived CDR1 and CDR2 are SGHTA and FQGNSA. Trimming shortened V by 5 bases and J by 9 bases, and 14 bases separated the two germline ends. The CDR3 runs to 13 residues.

J is TRBJ2-2 and V is TRBV19; D unresolved. V lost 5 bases, J lost 7 bases, and 14 bases lay in between. In germline, CDR1 is LNHDA, CDR2 SQIVND (reference sequence). This CDR3 is 14 amino acids long. The DNA for the CDR3 is TGTGCCAGTAGTCGGCAGGTAGTCGGCGGGGAGCTGTTTTTT. Residues: CASSRQVVGGELFF.

The sample holds one count of this clone. For the CDR3, the DNA is TGTGCCACCAGCAGAGAAAAGAATAGCGGGCCCAATGAGCAGTTCTTC. Translating it yields CATSREKNSGPNEQFF. V is TRBV15 and J is TRBJ2-1; 7 positions agree with TRBD2. There are 16 residues in the CDR3. The germline V gene has CDR1 LNHNV and CDR2 YYDKDF (reference sequence). J was trimmed by 6 bases and V by 0 bases; bases with no gene match: 8.